The 8 T cell receptor beta chains below come from one sample, sequenced in a study of T cell responses to AZD1222 COVID-19 vaccine (dated by TCRdb to the early 2020s). The library was generated by the immunoSEQ multiplex PCR assay. TCRdb retrieved this table from immuneACCESS and kept in-frame rearrangements only. Not all clones are present; in checked studies, unresolved V genes account for under half, and no reason is known for the remainder. This sample holds roughly 81,000 clones; roughly 88% were observed only once. The ten most abundant clones make up 15% to 20% of the sample. What this sample's time point label stands for: baseline before first vaccination. The sequencing here drew on peripheral blood, taken on day 0 of AZD1222 vaccination. These receptors all come from an adult in good health.

Here the CDR3 DNA reads TGTGCCAGCAGTTACTCCGAGGGGGAGCAGTACTTC. Its translation is CASSYSEGEQYF. The rearrangement links TRBV6-6 to TRBJ2-7, with D possibly called TRBD1 or TRBD2 (5 bases each). The V gene's germline CDR1 is MNHNY and CDR2 SVGAGI (reference sequence). The CDR3 length is 12 residues. With 0 bases removed from V and 7 bases from J, the gap between germline ends came to 7 bases.

In DNA, the CDR3 is TGTGCCAGCAGCCAAATGCTTAGCAATCAGCCCCAGCATTTT. Translated, it gives CASSQMLSNQPQHF. This chain connects TRBV3-1 (or the pseudogene TRBV3-2) to TRBJ1-5; D remains unclear. V was clipped by 2 bases and J by 0 bases, with 5 bases between them. This CDR3 spans 14 amino acids. Germline V gives CDR1 LGHDT, CDR2 YNNKEL (reference sequence).

In its sample, this clone was seen once. CDR3: CASSTGLAGAYEQYF. The CDR3, as DNA: TGTGCCAGTAGTACGGGACTAGCGGGAGCATACGAGCAGTACTTC. The chain links TRBV19 to TRBJ2-7, with 14 bases that match TRBD2. The CDR3 runs 15 residues. Per germline, CDR1 LNHDA and CDR2 SQIVND (reference sequence). The junction had 3 bases not matched to a gene; V was cut back by 4 bases and J by 4 bases.

The rearrangement links TRBV5-1 to TRBJ2-7; 14 bases map to TRBD2. Germline-derived CDR1 and CDR2 are SGHRS and YFSETQ. J lost 3 bases, V lost 3 bases, and 8 bases had no gene match. The CDR3 runs to 17 residues. CDR3 bases: TGCGCCAGCAGCTCCCCCCCGGGACTAGCGGGAGTCTACGAGCAGTACTTC. Its translation: CASSSPPGLAGVYEQYF. The entire variable domain, with the rest obtained from reference TRBV5-1 and TRBJ2-7, is as follows: KAGVTQTPRYLIKTRGQQVTLSCSPISGHRSVSWYQQTPGQGLQFLFEYFSETQRNKGNFPGRFSGRQFSNSRSEMNVSTLELGDSALYLCASSSPPGLAGVYEQYFGPGTRLTVT.

The chain joins TRBV3-1 (or the pseudogene TRBV3-2) to TRBJ1-2; D possibly corresponds to TRBD1 (5 bases). V shed 3 bases and J shed 8 bases, with 19 bases lying between them. This CDR3 spans 15 amino acids. Germline assignment: CDR1 LGHDT and CDR2 YNNKEL (reference sequence). DNA for the CDR3: TGTGCCAGCAGCCACGAGGACCGGGGGTTCGGAGGCTACACCTTC. Amino acid sequence: CASSHEDRGFGGYTF.

The J gene is TRBJ1-1, the V gene TRBV29-1; D gene ambiguous. CDR3 length: 9 residues. V lost 7 bases and J 3 bases, leaving 3 bases between the germline ends. Germline V gene data show CDR1 as SQVTM and CDR2 as ANQGSEA. Here the CDR3 reads CSGHTEAFF. The CDR3 nucleotides read TGCAGCGGGCACACTGAAGCTTTCTTT.

The chain couples TRBV28 to TRBJ1-1; 7 positions agree with TRBD1. Germline V CDR1 and CDR2: MDHEN, SYDVKM. The CDR3 runs to 14 residues. Trimming removed 5 bases from V and 1 base from J; junction bases left unmatched: 4. CDR3 protein: CASSETGENTEAFF. The CDR3 DNA sequence: TGTGCCAGCAGTGAAACAGGGGAGAACACTGAAGCTTTCTTT.

The CDR3, as DNA: TGTGCCAGCAGTGAAATCCACAGGGGAAATTCACCCCTCCACTTT. Translated, it gives CASSEIHRGNSPLHF. V gene TRBV6-1 combines with J gene TRBJ1-6; TRBD1 matches at 7 bases. The CDR3 has 15 residues. With V trimmed by 2 bases and J by 7 bases, 5 bases remained unmatched. The germline V gene has CDR1 MNHNS and CDR2 SASEGT.